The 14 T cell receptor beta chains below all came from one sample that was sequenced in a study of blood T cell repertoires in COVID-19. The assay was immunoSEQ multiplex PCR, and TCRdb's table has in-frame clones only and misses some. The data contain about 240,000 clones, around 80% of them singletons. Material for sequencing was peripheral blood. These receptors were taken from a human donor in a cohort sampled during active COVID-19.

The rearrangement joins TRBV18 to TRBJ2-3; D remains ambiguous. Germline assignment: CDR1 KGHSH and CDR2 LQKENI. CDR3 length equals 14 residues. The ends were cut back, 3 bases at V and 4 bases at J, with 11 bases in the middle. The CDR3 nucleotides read TGTGCCAGCTCACCCCGGTCAGGCGCAGATACGCAGTATTTT. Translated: CASSPRSGADTQYF.

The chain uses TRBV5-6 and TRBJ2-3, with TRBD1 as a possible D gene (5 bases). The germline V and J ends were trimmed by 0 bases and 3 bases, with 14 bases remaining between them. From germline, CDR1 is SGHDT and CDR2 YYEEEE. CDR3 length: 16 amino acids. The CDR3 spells CASSLVAGQGTDTQYF. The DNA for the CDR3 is TGTGCCAGCAGCTTGGTGGCTGGGCAGGGAACAGATACGCAGTATTTT.

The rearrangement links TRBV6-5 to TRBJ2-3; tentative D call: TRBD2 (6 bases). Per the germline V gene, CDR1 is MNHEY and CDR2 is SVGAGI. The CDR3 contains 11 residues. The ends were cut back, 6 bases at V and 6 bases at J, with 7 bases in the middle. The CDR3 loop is CASRSGDTQYF. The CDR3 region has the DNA TGTGCCAGCAGGAGCGGGGATACGCAGTATTTT.

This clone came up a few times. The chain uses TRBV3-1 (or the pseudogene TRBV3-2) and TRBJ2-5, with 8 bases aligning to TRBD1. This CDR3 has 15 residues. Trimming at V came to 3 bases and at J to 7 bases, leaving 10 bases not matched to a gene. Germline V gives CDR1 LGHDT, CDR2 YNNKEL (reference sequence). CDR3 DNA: TGTGCCAGCAGCCACGCTTCGGACAGGGTGGGGACCCAGTACTTC. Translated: CASSHASDRVGTQYF.

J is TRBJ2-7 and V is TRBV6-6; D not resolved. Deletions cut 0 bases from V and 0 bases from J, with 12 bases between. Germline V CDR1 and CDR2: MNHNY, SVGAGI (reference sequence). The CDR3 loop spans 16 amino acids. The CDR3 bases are TGTGCCAGCAGTTACTCGAGCCTCGATAGCTCCTACGAGCAGTACTTC. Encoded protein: CASSYSSLDSSYEQYF.

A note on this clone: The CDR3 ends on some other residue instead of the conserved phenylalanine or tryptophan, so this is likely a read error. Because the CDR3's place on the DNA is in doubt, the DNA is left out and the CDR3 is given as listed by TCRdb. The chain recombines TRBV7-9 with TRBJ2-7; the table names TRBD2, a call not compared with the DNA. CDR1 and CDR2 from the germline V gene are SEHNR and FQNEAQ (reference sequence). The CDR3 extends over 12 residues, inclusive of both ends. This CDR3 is CASSPGLAGGQI.

The CDR3 DNA is TGTGCCAGTAGTATCGGACAGGCAGATCAGCCCCAGCATTTT. This sequence encodes CASSIGQADQPQHF. The V and J genes are TRBV19 and TRBJ1-5, with TRBD1 matching over 7 bases. Germline CDR1 and CDR2: LNHDA and SQIVND (reference sequence). The V and J ends lost 3 bases and 5 bases, in that order; junction bases with no gene match: 4. The CDR3 extends over 14 amino acids.

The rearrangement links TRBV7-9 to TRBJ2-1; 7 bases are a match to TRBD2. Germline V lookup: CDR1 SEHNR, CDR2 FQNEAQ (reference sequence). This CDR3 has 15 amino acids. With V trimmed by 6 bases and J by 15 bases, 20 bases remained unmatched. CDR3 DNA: TGTGCCAGCAGGAAAGCCACCGGGGGGTGGAAGGTTCCGTTCTTC. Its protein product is CASRKATGGWKVPFF.

CDR3: CASSLAGLALNEQFF. The CDR3 coding sequence is TGTGCCAGCAGCTTAGCGGGACTAGCGCTCAATGAGCAGTTCTTC. The chain combines TRBV7-6 with TRBJ2-1, with 10 bases that match TRBD2. Germline CDR1 reads SGHVS; CDR2 reads FNYEAQ. The CDR3 spans 15 residues. V lost 0 bases, J lost 6 bases, and 2 bases stayed unmatched.

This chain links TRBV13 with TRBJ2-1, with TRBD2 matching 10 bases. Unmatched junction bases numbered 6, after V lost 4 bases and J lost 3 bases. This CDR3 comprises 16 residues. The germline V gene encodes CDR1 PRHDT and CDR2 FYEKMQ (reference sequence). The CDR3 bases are TGTGCCAGCAGCTCCGGACTAGCGGCAGACTACAATGAGCAGTTCTTC. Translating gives CASSSGLAADYNEQFF. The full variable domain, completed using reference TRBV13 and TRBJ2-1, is AAGVIQSPRHLIKEKRETATLKCYPIPRHDTVYWYQQGPGQDPQFLISFYEKMQSDKGSIPDRFSAQQFSDYHSELNMSSLELGDSALYFCASSSGLAADYNEQFFGPGTRLTVL.

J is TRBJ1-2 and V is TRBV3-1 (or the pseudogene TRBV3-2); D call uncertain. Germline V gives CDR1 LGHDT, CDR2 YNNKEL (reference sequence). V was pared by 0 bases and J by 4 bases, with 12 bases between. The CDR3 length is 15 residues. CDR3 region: CASSQDAGGGYGYTF. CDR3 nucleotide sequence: TGTGCCAGCAGCCAAGATGCAGGAGGAGGCTATGGCTACACCTTC.

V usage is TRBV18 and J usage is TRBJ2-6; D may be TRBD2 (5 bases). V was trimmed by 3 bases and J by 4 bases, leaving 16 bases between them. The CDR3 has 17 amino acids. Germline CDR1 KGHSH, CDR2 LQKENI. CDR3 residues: CASSPFPEVSGANVLTF. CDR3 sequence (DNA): TGTGCCAGCTCACCCTTCCCGGAGGTGTCCGGGGCCAACGTCCTGACTTTC.

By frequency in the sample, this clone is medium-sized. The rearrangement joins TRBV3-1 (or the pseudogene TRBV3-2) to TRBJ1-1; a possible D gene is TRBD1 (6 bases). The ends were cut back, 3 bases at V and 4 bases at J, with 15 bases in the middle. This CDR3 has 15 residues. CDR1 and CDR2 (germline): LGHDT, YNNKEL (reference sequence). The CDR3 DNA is TGTGCCAGCAGCCACCGACAGGCGAAAAGCACTGAAGCTTTCTTT. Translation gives CASSHRQAKSTEAFF.

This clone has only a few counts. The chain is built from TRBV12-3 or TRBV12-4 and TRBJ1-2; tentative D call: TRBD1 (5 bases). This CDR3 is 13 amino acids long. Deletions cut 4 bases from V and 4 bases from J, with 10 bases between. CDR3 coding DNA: TGTGCCAGCAGTTCAGGGTTCTCCTATGGCTACACCTTC. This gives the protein CASSSGFSYGYTF.